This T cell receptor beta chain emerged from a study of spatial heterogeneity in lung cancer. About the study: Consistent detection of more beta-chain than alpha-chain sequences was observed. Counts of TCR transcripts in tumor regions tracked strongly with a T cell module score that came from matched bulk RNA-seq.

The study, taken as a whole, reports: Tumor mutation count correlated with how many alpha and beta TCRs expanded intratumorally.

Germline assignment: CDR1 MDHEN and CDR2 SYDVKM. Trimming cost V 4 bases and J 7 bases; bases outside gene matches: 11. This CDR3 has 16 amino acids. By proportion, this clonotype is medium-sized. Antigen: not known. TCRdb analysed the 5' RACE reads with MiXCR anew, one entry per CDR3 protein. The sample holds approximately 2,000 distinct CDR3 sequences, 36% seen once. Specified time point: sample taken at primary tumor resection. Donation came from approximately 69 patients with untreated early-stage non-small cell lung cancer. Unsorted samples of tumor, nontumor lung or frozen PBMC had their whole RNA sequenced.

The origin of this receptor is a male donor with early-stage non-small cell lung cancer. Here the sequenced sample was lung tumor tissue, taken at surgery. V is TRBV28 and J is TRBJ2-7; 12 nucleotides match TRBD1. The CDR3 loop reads CASSSAGTGGAGEQYF. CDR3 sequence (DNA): TGTGCCAGCAGTTCAGCCGGGACAGGGGGCGCGGGGGAGCAGTACTTC.